The 10 T cell receptor beta chains given below trace back to one sample, sequenced in a study of CD8 T cells in ankylosing spondylitis. Findings of the study overall: For ankylosing spondylitis blood, a TCR beta motif of 7 to 9 highly homologous variants appeared characteristic.

Which antigens these TCRs recognize remains unknown. TCRdb independently ran MiXCR on the 5' RACE reads; one entry per CDR3 protein. This sample has about 330,000 distinct CDR3 sequences; less than 9.5% occur once, and the top ten carry 14% to 15%. Input material: blood, either unsorted or a sorted T cell fraction (not recorded which). These receptors were taken from a male donor with ankylosing spondylitis.

Ten or more counts support this clonotype. CDR3 in DNA: TGTGCCAGCAGCCCGCTCCGGCCAGGGAACTCCTACAATGAGCAGTTCTTC. Protein sequence: CASSPLRPGNSYNEQFF. The rearrangement uses TRBV12-3 or TRBV12-4 and TRBJ2-1; D perhaps matches TRBD1 (5 bases). V lost 6 bases and J 0 bases, leaving 18 bases between the germline ends. This CDR3 region has 17 residues.

This chain uses TRBV4-1 with TRBJ2-3; 9 bases fit TRBD2. In germline, CDR1 is MGHRA, CDR2 YSYEKL. J gave up 4 bases and V 3 bases, and 5 bases lay outside the gene matches. The CDR3 has 15 residues. This CDR3 reads CASSQDSGSADTQYF. The CDR3 DNA follows: TGCGCCAGCAGCCAGGATAGCGGGAGCGCAGATACGCAGTATTTT.

A note on this clonotype: A much larger clone sits a single nucleotide away, making a read error possible. The rearrangement joins TRBV12-3 or TRBV12-4 to TRBJ2-3; possibly TRBD1 for D (6 bases). The CDR3 runs 15 residues. Trimming pared 9 bases from V and 3 bases from J, leaving 19 bases between. The CDR3 DNA is TGTGCCAGAAGTCCTCACAGGGTGACGACAGATACGCAGTATTTT. It specifies CARSPHRVTTDTQYF.

The chain is built from TRBV6-1 and TRBJ2-7, with D perhaps matching TRBD2 (6 bases). V lost 2 bases and J lost 0, with 14 bases in between. Germline V gene data show CDR1 as MNHNS and CDR2 as SASEGT. CDR3 length: 16 amino acids. The CDR3 DNA reads as TGTGCCAGCAGTGAACTCTCAGGAGGGCGCTCCTACGAGCAGTACTTC. It specifies CASSELSGGRSYEQYF.

This clonotype was counted at least ten times. The V call is TRBV4-1, the J call TRBJ1-2; 7 bases are a match to TRBD1. V lost 3 bases and J lost 7; bases outside the gene matches: 8. Germline V gene lookup returns CDR1 MGHRA and CDR2 YSYEKL. This CDR3 is 14 amino acids long. The CDR3 spells CASSHRTGFGGYTF. CDR3 bases: TGCGCCAGCAGCCACCGGACAGGTTTCGGTGGCTACACCTTC.

This clonotype was seen more than once but under ten times. CDR3 residues: CASSKVIGNQPQHF. CDR3 in DNA: TGTGCCAGCAGCAAGGTGATAGGCAATCAGCCCCAGCATTTT. The chain links TRBV27 to TRBJ1-5; D gene ambiguous. The CDR3 runs 14 residues. Trimming stripped 6 bases from V and 2 bases from J, with 11 bases between. CDR1 and CDR2 (germline): MNHEY, SMNVEV (reference sequence).

This clonotype came up many times. This chain uses TRBV5-1 with TRBJ1-3; D is possibly TRBD1 (5 bases). The CDR3 is 15 amino acids. The V end was cut by 4 bases, the J end by 0 bases, with 11 bases between. CDR1 is SGHRS, CDR2 YFSETQ, per germline. The CDR3 spells CASSVSGTSGNTIYF. CDR3 sequence (DNA): TGCGCCAGCAGCGTCTCCGGGACCTCTGGAAACACCATATATTTT.

This clonotype occurred a few times. The chain employs TRBV6-1 and TRBJ1-2; 9 bases are a match to TRBD1. Losses at the gene ends were 6 bases for V and 8 bases for J; bases not matched to a gene: 10. This CDR3 has 14 amino acids. Germline V CDR1 and CDR2: MNHNS, SASEGT. DNA of the CDR3: TGTGCCAGCAGGGATACAGGGGGCGGAGAAGGCTACACCTTC. Protein: CASRDTGGGEGYTF.

This clonotype was recorded at least ten times. The genes are TRBV4-1 and TRBJ2-4, with 9 bases lining up with TRBD1. The J segment lost 2 bases and the V segment lost 4 bases, leaving 6 bases of the junction unmatched. The CDR3 extends over 16 amino acids. Germline values: CDR1 MGHRA, CDR2 YSYEKL. The CDR3 bases are TGCGCCAGCAGCCCCGGGACAGGGAAAACCAAAAACATTCAGTACTTC. Its translation: CASSPGTGKTKNIQYF.

This CDR3 reads CASRRGDIQYF. CDR3 sequence (DNA): TGTGCCAGCCGGCGGGGGGACATTCAGTACTTC. The chain has TRBV27 and TRBJ2-4; 8 nucleotides align to TRBD2. Germline loops: CDR1 MNHEY, CDR2 SMNVEV (reference sequence). J gave up 8 bases and V 8 bases, and 2 bases lay outside the gene matches. This CDR3 has 11 residues.